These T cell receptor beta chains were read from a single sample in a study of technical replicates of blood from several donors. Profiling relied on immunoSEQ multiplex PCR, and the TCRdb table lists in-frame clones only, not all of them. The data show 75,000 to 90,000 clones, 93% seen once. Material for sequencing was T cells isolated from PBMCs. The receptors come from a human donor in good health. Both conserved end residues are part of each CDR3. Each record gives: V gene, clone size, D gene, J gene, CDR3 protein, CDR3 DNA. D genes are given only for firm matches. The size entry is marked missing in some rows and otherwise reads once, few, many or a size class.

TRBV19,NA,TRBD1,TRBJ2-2,CASSIGGQGRTGELFF,TGTGCCAGTAGTATAGGGGGACAGGGTCGCACCGGGGAGCTGTTTTTT
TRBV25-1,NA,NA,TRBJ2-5,CASSSPGALQETQYF,TGTGCCAGCAGTTCACCAGGGGCTCTCCAAGAGACCCAGTACTTC
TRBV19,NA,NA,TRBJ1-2,CASSPPGGGARVYTF,TGTGCCAGTAGTCCACCCGGTGGCGGGGCCAGGGTCTACACCTTC
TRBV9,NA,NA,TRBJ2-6,CASSVEQGGGSGANVLTF,TGTGCCAGCAGCGTAGAACAGGGAGGGGGCTCTGGGGCCAACGTCCTGACTTTC
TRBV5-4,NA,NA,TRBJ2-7,CASSWGRGEQYF,TGTGCCAGCAGCTGGGGCAGGGGCGAGCAGTACTTC
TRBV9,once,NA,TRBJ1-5,CASSVAVGQPQHF,TGTGCCAGCAGCGTAGCGGTTGGTCAGCCCCAGCATTTT
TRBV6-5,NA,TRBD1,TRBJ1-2,CASMAGTGGLYGYTF,TGTGCCAGCATGGCCGGGACAGGGGGCCTCTATGGCTACACCTTC
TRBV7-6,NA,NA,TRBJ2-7,CASSSRGSGYEQYF,TGTGCCAGCAGCTCAAGAGGATCGGGCTACGAGCAGTACTTC
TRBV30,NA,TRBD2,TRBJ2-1,CAWAPGGAIYNEQFF,TGTGCCTGGGCTCCGGGGGGGGCTATCTACAATGAGCAGTTCTTC
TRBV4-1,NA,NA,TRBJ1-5,CASSQDLRDRQPQHF,TGCGCCAGCAGCCAAGATCTCCGGGATCGGCAGCCCCAGCATTTT
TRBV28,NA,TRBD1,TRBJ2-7,CASSIGTGSYEQYF,TGTGCCAGCAGTATAGGGACAGGGTCCTACGAGCAGTACTTC
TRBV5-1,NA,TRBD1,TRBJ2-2,CASSFQGVSTGELFF,TGCGCCAGCAGCTTTCAGGGGGTTAGCACCGGGGAGCTGTTTTTT
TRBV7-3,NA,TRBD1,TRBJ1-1,CASSVTQGGKAFF,TGTGCCAGCAGCGTAACACAGGGGGGCAAAGCTTTCTTT
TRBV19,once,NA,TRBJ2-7,CASSIPPGTSSYEQYF,TGTGCCAGTAGTATCCCCCCAGGGACTTCGTCCTACGAGCAGTACTTC
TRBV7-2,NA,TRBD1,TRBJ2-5,CASSPTGVQETQYF,TGTGCCAGCAGCCCTACAGGGGTGCAAGAGACCCAGTACTTC
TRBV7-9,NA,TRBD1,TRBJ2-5,CASSWGTGGETQYF,TGTGCCAGCAGCTGGGGGACAGGGGGAGAGACCCAGTACTTC
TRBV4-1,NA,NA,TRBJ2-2,CASSQEMFTGGELFF,TGCGCCAGCAGCCAAGAGATGTTCACCGGCGGGGAGCTGTTTTTT
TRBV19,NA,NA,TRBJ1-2,CASTNPTGVAF,TGTGCCAGTACCAACCCCACAGGCGTCGCCTTC
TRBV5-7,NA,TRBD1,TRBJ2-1,CASSGGAGGPPDNEQFF,TGTGCCAGCAGCGGCGGGGCAGGGGGCCCCCCGGACAATGAGCAGTTCTTC
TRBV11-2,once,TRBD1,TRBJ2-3,CASSLVDRGPTDTQYF,TGTGCCAGCAGCTTAGTTGACAGGGGGCCCACAGATACGCAGTATTTT
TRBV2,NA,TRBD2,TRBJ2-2,CASSPGVAGGPGELFF,TGTGCCAGCAGTCCCGGGGTAGCGGGAGGGCCCGGGGAGCTGTTTTTT
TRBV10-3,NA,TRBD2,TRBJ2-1,CAISGGLAGSYNEQFF,TGTGCCATCAGTGGAGGGCTAGCGGGATCCTACAATGAGCAGTTCTTC
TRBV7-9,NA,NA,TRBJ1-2,CASRGYRVGPVEEGGYTF,TGTGCCAGCAGGGGGTACAGGGTCGGTCCCGTTGAAGAGGGCGGCTACACCTTC
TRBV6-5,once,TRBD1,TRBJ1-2,CASSPGTGPYTF,TGTGCCAGCAGTCCCGGGACAGGGCCCTACACCTTC
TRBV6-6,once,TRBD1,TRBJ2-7,CASSRQGNYEQYF,TGTGCCAGCAGTCGACAGGGGAACTACGAGCAGTACTTC